What follows are 16 T cell receptor beta chains derived from one specimen sequenced in a study of T cells in narcolepsy. Measured with immunoSEQ multiplex PCR; TCRdb has only the in-frame clones, and not every one. The data contain 20,000 to 25,000 clones, 84% of them seen just once; the ten biggest clones take up approximately 1.4%. Specimen: CD45RA- memory CD4+ T cells from PBMCs. All receptors derive from a human donor with narcolepsy.

The J gene is TRBJ2-3, the V gene TRBV27; tentatively, D is TRBD2 (6 bases). Germline V lookup: CDR1 MNHEY, CDR2 SMNVEV (reference sequence). Trimming stripped 6 bases from V and 0 bases from J, with 16 bases between. This CDR3 has 16 amino acids. The CDR3 DNA reads as TGTGCCAGCAGAATACGGGGGACCCCTAGCACAGATACGCAGTATTTT. This encodes CASRIRGTPSTDTQYF.

This sequence joins TRBV5-4 and TRBJ1-2; D call uncertain. From germline, CDR1 is SGHNT and CDR2 YYREEE (reference sequence). The CDR3 runs to 15 residues. V lost 2 bases, J lost 0 bases, and 11 bases lay in between. Here the CDR3 DNA reads TGTGCCAGCAGCTTTTCCGGCTTAGCTAACTATGGCTACACCTTC. It codes for CASSFSGLANYGYTF.

The chain links TRBV6-5 to TRBJ2-5; the D is unclear. V lost 0 bases and J 5 bases, leaving 13 bases between the germline ends. From germline, CDR1 is MNHEY and CDR2 SVGAGI. This CDR3 has 15 amino acids. CDR3 coding DNA: TGTGCCAGCAGTTACTCCCAGTCTTATGGGGAGACCCAGTACTTC. It specifies CASSYSQSYGETQYF.

This chain connects TRBV19 to TRBJ2-2; D may be TRBD2 (6 bases). Trimming removed 3 bases at V and 8 bases at J, with 19 bases between. Germline V gene lookup returns CDR1 LNHDA and CDR2 SQIVND (reference sequence). This CDR3 region has 16 residues. This CDR3 reads CASSISGSPLSGELFF. The CDR3 bases are TGTGCCAGTAGTATCTCCGGGAGCCCATTAAGTGGGGAGCTGTTTTTT.

The chain links TRBV5-4 to TRBJ2-1; TRBD1 or TRBD2 may be the D gene (5 bases each). Germline-derived CDR1 and CDR2 are SGHNT and YYREEE (reference sequence). The CDR3 covers 15 residues. Between the trimmed V and J ends, which lost 3 bases and 3 bases, there was a span of 13 bases. CDR3 sequence reads: CASSSGRGIYNEQFF. The DNA of the CDR3 is TGTGCCAGCAGCTCGGGCCGGGGCATCTACAATGAGCAGTTCTTC.

The chain carries TRBV10-3 and TRBJ2-7; a possible D gene is TRBD1 (6 bases). The CDR3 has 15 amino acids. V lost 6 bases, J lost 5 bases, and 20 bases lay in between. CDR1 is ENHRY, CDR2 SYGVKD, per germline. CDR3 amino acids: CAISLENRAGDEQYF. CDR3 sequence (DNA): TGTGCCATCAGCCTCGAGAACAGGGCAGGGGACGAGCAGTACTTC.

The rearrangement joins TRBV28 to TRBJ2-1, with D perhaps matching TRBD2 (6 bases). Germline assignment: CDR1 MDHEN and CDR2 SYDVKM. Trimming took 5 bases from V and 8 from J, leaving 16 bases between them. The CDR3 contains 14 residues. CDR3 in DNA: TGTGCCAGCAGTCCCGTCGGAGGGAGCCATGAGCAGTTCTTC. Protein product: CASSPVGGSHEQFF.

The chain combines TRBV27 with TRBJ2-7; D not certain. The CDR3 runs to 13 residues. Germline V gene lookup returns CDR1 MNHEY and CDR2 SMNVEV (reference sequence). V was cut by 4 bases and J by 3 bases, with 10 bases left in between. The CDR3 DNA follows: TGTGCCAGCAGTTCCTACAGACACTACGAGCAGTACTTC. It translates to CASSSYRHYEQYF.

About this clone itself: Given the absence of the conserved phenylalanine or tryptophan at the CDR3 end, a read error is likely. It is unclear where the CDR3 begins or ends on the DNA, so no DNA is shown, and the CDR3 is as TCRdb lists it. This sequence joins TRBV6-1 and TRBJ2-6; the tabulated D call, TRBD2, remains unverified against the DNA. CDR1 and CDR2 (germline): MNHNS, SASEGT. The CDR3 has 12 amino acids, counting both end residues. The CDR3 here is CASSEQFGTSGT.

V is TRBV6-1 and J is TRBJ2-5; D might be TRBD1 (7 bases). This CDR3 comprises 13 residues. Trimming removed 7 bases at V and 5 bases at J, with 14 bases between. Germline V gives CDR1 MNHNS, CDR2 SASEGT. The chain's CDR3 is CASMEGARETQYF. Here the CDR3 DNA reads TGTGCCAGCATGGAGGGGGCGCGGGAGACCCAGTACTTC.

This clone was observed a handful of times. The chain joins TRBV29-1 to TRBJ1-5, with D possibly matching TRBD1 (6 bases). There are 15 residues in the CDR3. Germline assignment: CDR1 SQVTM and CDR2 ANQGSEA. Trimming took off 7 bases at V and 4 bases at J, with 20 bases between the two ends. In nucleotides, the CDR3 is TGCAGCGCCCCGCTACAGGGCCGAACGAATCAGCCCCAGCATTTT. This sequence encodes CSAPLQGRTNQPQHF.

The CDR3 reads CASKYAGANPEAFF. The CDR3 coding sequence is TGTGCCAGCAAGTACGCAGGAGCTAATCCTGAAGCTTTCTTT. The chain joins TRBV28 to TRBJ1-1, with no clear D. V lost 7 bases and J 6 bases, leaving 18 bases between the germline ends. Germline V gene sequence: CDR1 MDHEN, CDR2 SYDVKM. The CDR3 contains 14 residues.

The rearrangement links TRBV14 to TRBJ1-1; unclear D gene. Germline V gives CDR1 SGHDN, CDR2 FVKESK. The germline V and J ends were trimmed by 0 bases and 0 bases, with 8 bases remaining between them. The CDR3 covers 15 residues. Here the CDR3 DNA reads TGTGCCAGCAGCCAAGATTGGCTGATGAACACTGAAGCTTTCTTT. This sequence encodes CASSQDWLMNTEAFF.

The gene calls are TRBV5-1 and TRBJ2-1; perhaps TRBD2 as D (6 bases). CDR1 and CDR2 from the germline V gene are SGHRS and YFSETQ. Trimming pared 2 bases from V and 10 bases from J, leaving 13 bases between. The CDR3 has 13 residues. The DNA for the CDR3 is TGCGCCAGCAGCTTTAGGAGGGGAGAGGAGCAGTTCTTC. This sequence encodes CASSFRRGEEQFF. Complete variable domain (other parts from reference TRBV5-1 and TRBJ2-1): KAGVTQTPRYLIKTRGQQVTLSCSPISGHRSVSWYQQTPGQGLQFLFEYFSETQRNKGNFPGRFSGRQFSNSRSEMNVSTLELGDSALYLCASSFRRGEEQFFGPGTRLTVL.

J is TRBJ2-2 and V is TRBV2, with no clear D. The CDR3 covers 13 residues. Germline lookup yields CDR1 SNHLY and CDR2 FYNNEI. V shed 1 base and J shed 5 bases, with 5 bases lying between them. Here the CDR3 DNA reads TGTGCCAGCAGTGAAGTTGTTACCGGGGAGCTGTTTTTT. Protein product: CASSEVVTGELFF. The whole variable domain, filled in from reference TRBV2 and TRBJ2-2, reads EPEVTQTPSHQVTQMGQEVILRCVPISNHLYFYWYRQILGQKVEFLVSFYNNEISEKSEIFDDQFSVERPDGSNFTLKIRSTKLEDSAMYFCASSEVVTGELFFGEGSRLTVL.

The chain recombines TRBV6-1 with TRBJ2-3, with a weak D call TRBD2 (6 bases). This CDR3 is built from 14 residues. Germline-derived CDR1 and CDR2 are MNHNS and SASEGT. Trimming shortened V by 7 bases and J by 3 bases, and 14 bases separated the two germline ends. CDR3: CASKLEGTTDTQYF. The CDR3, as DNA: TGTGCCAGCAAGCTGGAGGGAACAACAGATACGCAGTATTTT.